The T cell receptor beta chain under discussion was sequenced for a study of blood T cell repertoires in COVID-19. Study-level information: PBMCs, B-cell-depleted T cells, or T cells provided the cDNA or gDNA that made up the material.

The method was immunoSEQ multiplex PCR; TCRdb's version includes in-frame clones alone and lacks a portion of them. The sample has over 300,000 clones, 65% to 85% seen once. The CDR3 sequence is 13 residues long. The V end was cut by 2 bases, the J end by 4 bases, with 8 bases between. Germline CDR1 and CDR2: SNHLY and FYNNEI. V gene TRBV2 combines with J gene TRBJ1-2; no clear D gene. Sequenced material: peripheral blood. This receptor was obtained from a woman aged 45 to 65 with acute or convalescent COVID-19. The DNA for the CDR3 is TGTGCCAGCAGTGAAAACAGAGCCTATGGCTACACCTTC. Protein product: CASSENRAYGYTF. The full variable domain, completed using reference TRBV2 and TRBJ1-2, is EPEVTQTPSHQVTQMGQEVILRCVPISNHLYFYWYRQILGQKVEFLVSFYNNEISEKSEIFDDQFSVERPDGSNFTLKIRSTKLEDSAMYFCASSENRAYGYTFGSGTRLTVV.